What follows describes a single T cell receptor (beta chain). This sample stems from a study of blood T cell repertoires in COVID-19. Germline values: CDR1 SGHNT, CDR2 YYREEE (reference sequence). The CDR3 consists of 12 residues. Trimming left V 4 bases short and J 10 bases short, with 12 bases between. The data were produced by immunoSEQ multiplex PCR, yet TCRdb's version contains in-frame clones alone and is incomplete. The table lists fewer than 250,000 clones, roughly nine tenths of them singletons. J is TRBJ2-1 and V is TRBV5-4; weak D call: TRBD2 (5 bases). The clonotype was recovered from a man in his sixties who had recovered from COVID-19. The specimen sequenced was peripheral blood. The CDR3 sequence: CASSRAGGEQFF. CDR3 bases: TGTGCCAGCAGCAGGGCCGGAGGAGAGCAGTTCTTC.